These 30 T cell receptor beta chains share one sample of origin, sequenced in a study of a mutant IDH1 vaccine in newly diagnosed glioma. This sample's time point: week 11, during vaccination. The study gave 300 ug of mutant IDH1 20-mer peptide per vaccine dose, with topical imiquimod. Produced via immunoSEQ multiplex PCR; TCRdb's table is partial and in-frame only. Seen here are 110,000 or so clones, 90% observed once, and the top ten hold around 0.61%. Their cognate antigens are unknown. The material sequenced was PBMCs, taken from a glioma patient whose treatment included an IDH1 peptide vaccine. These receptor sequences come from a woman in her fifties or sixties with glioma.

The CDR3 DNA follows: TGTGCCAGCAGCTTCGGACAGTACACCGGGGAGCTGTTTTTT. Translation gives CASSFGQYTGELFF. The chain uses TRBV11-2 and TRBJ2-2; a possible D gene is TRBD1 (6 bases). V gave up 3 bases and J gave up 3 bases, with 8 bases separating them. CDR1 and CDR2 from the germline V gene are SGHAT and FQNNGV. The CDR3 totals 14 residues.

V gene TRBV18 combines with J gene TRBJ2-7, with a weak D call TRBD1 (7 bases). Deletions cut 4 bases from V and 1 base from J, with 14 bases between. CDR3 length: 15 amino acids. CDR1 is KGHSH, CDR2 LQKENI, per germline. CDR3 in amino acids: CASSLEGQPSYEQYF. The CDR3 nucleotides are TGTGCCAGCTCACTGGAGGGACAGCCATCCTACGAGCAGTACTTC.

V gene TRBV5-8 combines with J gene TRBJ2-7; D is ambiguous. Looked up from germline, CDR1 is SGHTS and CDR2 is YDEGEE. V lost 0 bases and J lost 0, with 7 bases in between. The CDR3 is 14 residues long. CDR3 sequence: CASSLAKGSYEQYF. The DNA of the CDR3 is TGTGCCAGCAGCTTGGCCAAAGGCTCCTACGAGCAGTACTTC. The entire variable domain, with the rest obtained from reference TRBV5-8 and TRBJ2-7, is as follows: EAGVTQSPTHLIKTRGQQATLRCSPISGHTSVYWYQQALGLGLQFLLWYDEGEERNRGNFPPRFSGRQFPNYSSELNVNALELEDSALYLCASSLAKGSYEQYFGPGTRLTVT.

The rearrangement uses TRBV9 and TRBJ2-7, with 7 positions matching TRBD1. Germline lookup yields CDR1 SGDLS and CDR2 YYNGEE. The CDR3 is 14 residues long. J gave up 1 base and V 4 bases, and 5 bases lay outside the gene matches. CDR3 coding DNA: TGTGCCAGCAGCTCGGGGACAGCATCCTACGAGCAGTACTTC. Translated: CASSSGTASYEQYF.

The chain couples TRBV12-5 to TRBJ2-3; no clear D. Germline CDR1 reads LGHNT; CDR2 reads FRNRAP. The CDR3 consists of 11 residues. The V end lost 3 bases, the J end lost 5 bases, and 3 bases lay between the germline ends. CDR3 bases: TGTGCTAGTGGTTTCGGAGATACGCAGTATTTT. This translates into CASGFGDTQYF.

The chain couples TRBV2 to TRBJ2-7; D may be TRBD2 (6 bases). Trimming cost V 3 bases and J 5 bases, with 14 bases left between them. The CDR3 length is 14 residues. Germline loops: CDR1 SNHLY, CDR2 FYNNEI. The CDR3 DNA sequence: TGTGCCAGCAGTGACGGGGGACGAGCTAACGAGCAGTACTTC. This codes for CASSDGGRANEQYF.

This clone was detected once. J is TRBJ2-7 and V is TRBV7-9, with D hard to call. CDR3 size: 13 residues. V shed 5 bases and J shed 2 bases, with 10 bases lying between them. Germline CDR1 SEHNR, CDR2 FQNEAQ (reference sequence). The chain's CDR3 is CASSVLSAYEQYF. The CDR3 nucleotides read TGTGCCAGCAGCGTCTTGAGTGCCTACGAGCAGTACTTC.

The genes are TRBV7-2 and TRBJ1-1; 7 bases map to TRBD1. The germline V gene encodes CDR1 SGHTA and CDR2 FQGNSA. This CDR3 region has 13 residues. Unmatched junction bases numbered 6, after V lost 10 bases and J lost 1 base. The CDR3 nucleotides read TGTGCCACCGGGACAGCGACGAACACTGAAGCTTTCTTT. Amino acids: CATGTATNTEAFF.

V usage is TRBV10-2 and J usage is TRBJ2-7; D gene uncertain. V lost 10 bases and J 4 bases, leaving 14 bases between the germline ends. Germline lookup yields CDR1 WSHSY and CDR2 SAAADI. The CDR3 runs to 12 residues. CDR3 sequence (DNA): TGCGCCACCACGGGTCTAAATTACGAGCAGTACTTC. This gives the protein CATTGLNYEQYF.

The CDR3 is CASSVEGWYGYTF. In DNA form, the CDR3 reads TGTGCCAGCAGCGTAGAAGGGTGGTATGGCTACACCTTC. The chain has TRBV9 and TRBJ1-2, with D unresolved. This CDR3 spans 13 amino acids. The V end was cut by 0 bases, the J end by 5 bases, with 8 bases between. Germline CDR1 SGDLS, CDR2 YYNGEE.

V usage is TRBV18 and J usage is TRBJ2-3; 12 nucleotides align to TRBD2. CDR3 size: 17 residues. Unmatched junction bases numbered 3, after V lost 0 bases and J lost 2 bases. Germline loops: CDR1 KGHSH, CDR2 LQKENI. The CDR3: CASSPPTSGRPTDTQYF. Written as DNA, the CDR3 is TGTGCCAGCTCACCACCGACTAGCGGGAGACCCACAGATACGCAGTATTTT.

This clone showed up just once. CDR3 residues: CASSQGSAYPYEQYF. DNA for the CDR3: TGTGCCAGCTCACAGGGCAGCGCCTACCCCTACGAGCAGTACTTC. This chain connects TRBV18 to TRBJ2-7; D not resolved. This CDR3 has 15 residues. Germline-derived CDR1 and CDR2 are KGHSH and LQKENI. Between the trimmed V and J ends, which lost 4 bases and 2 bases, there was a span of 15 bases. Full variable domain (rest looked up from reference TRBV18 and TRBJ2-7): NAGVMQNPRHLVRRRGQEARLRCSPMKGHSHVYWYRQLPEEGLKFMVYLQKENIIDESGMPKERFSAEFPKEGPSILRIQQVVRGDSAAYFCASSQGSAYPYEQYFGPGTRLTVT.

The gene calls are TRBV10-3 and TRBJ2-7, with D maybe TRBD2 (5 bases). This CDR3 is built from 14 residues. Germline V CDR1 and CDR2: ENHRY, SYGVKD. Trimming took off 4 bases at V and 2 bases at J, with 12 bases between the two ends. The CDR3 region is CAISAAERAYEQYF. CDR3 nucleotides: TGTGCCATCAGTGCCGCGGAGAGGGCCTACGAGCAGTACTTC.

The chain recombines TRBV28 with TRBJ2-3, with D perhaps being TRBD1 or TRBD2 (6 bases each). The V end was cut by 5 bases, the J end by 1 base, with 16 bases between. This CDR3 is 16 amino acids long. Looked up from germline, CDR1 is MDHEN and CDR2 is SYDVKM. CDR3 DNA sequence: TGTGCCAGCAGTAAACTCCCGGGGGCCCGCACAGATACGCAGTATTTT. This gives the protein CASSKLPGARTDTQYF. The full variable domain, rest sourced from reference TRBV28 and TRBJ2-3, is DVKVTQSSRYLVKRTGEKVFLECVQDMDHENMFWYRQDPGLGLRLIYFSYDVKMKEKGDIPEGYSVSREKKERFSLILESASTNQTSMYLCASSKLPGARTDTQYFGPGTRLTVL.

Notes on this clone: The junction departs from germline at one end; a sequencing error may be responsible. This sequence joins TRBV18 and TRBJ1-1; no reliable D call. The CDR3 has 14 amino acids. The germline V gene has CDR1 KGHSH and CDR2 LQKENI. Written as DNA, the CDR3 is TGTGCCAGCTCCCCACAGCCGGTACCCACTGAAGCTTTCTTT. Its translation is CASSPQPVPTEAFF.

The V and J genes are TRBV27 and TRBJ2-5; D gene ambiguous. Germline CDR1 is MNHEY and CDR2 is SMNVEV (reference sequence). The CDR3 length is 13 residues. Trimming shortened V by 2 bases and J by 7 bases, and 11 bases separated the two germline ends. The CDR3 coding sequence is TGTGCCAGCAGTTTAAAGCCATCCGGGACCCAGTACTTC. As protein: CASSLKPSGTQYF.

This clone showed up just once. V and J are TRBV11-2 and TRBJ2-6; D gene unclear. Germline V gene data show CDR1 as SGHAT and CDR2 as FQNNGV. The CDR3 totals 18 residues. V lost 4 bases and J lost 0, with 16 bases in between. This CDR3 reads CASSSIVGSFSGANVLTF. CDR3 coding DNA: TGTGCCAGCAGCTCCATAGTAGGTTCTTTCTCTGGGGCCAACGTCCTGACTTTC.

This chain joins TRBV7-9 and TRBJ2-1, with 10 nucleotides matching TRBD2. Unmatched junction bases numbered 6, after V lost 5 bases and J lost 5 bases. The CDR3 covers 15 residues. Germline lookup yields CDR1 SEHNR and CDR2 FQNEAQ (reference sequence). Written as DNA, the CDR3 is TGTGCCAGCAGCGCGTCCGGACTAGCGGACAATGAGCAGTTCTTC. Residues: CASSASGLADNEQFF.

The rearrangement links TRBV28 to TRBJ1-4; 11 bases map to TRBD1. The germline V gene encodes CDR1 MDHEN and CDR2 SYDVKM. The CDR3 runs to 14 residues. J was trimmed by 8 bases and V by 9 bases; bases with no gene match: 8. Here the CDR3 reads CASQGGQGEEKLFF. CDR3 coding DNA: TGTGCCAGTCAGGGGGGACAGGGGGAGGAAAAACTGTTTTTT.

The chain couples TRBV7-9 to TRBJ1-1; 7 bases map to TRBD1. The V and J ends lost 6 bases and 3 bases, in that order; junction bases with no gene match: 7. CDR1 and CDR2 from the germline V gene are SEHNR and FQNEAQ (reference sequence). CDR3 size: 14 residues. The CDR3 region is CASSIRGLHTEAFF. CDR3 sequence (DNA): TGTGCCAGCAGTATTAGGGGGCTGCACACTGAAGCTTTCTTT.

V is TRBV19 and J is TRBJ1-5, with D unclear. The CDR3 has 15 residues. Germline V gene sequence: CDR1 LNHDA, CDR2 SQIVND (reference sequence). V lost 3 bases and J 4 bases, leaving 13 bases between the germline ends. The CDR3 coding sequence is TGTGCCAGTAGTATGGGCCTCGTTGGGAATCAGCCCCAGCATTTT. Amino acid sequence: CASSMGLVGNQPQHF.

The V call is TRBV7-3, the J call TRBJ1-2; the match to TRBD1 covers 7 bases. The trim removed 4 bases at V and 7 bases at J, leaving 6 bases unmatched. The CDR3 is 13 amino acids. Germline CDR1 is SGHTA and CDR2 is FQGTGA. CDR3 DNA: TGTGCCAGCAGCTCCGGTCAGGGGGGTGGCTACACCTTC. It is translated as CASSSGQGGGYTF.

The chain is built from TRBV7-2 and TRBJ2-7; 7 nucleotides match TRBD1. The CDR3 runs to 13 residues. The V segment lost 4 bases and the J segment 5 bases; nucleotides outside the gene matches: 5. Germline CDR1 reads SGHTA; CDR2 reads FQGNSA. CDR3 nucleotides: TGTGCCAGCAGCTCCGGGACAGTCAACGAGCAGTACTTC. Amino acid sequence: CASSSGTVNEQYF.

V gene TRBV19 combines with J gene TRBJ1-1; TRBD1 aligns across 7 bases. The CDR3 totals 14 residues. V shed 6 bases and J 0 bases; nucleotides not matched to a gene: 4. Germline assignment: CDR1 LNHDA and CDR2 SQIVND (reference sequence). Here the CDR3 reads CASRTQGMNTEAFF. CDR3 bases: TGTGCCAGTAGGACACAGGGGATGAACACTGAAGCTTTCTTT.

The CDR3 sequence: CAWSHRDNQPQHF. The CDR3 nucleotides are TGTGCCTGGAGCCACAGGGACAATCAGCCCCAGCATTTT. The chain uses TRBV30 and TRBJ1-5; D is perhaps TRBD1 (6 bases). CDR3 length equals 13 residues. In germline, CDR1 is GTSNPN, CDR2 SVGIG (reference sequence). Trimming shortened V by 3 bases and J by 3 bases, and 9 bases separated the two germline ends.

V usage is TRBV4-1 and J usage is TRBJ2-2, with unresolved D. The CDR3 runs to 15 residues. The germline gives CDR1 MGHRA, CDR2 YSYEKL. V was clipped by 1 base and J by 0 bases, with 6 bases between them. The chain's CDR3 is CASSQGVSNTGELFF. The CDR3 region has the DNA TGCGCCAGCAGCCAAGGGGTTTCGAACACCGGGGAGCTGTTTTTT.

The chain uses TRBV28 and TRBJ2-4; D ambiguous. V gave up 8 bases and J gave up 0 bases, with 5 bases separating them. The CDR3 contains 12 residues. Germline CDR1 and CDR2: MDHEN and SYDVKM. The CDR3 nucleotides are TGTGCCAGCGCCCTAGCCAAAAACATTCAGTACTTC. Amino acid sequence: CASALAKNIQYF.

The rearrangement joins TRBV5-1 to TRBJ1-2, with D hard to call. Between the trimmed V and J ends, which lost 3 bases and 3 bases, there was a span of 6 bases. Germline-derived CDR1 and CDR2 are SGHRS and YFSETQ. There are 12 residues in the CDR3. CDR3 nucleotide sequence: TGCGCCAGCAGCTCGGTGGACTATGGCTACACCTTC. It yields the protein CASSSVDYGYTF.

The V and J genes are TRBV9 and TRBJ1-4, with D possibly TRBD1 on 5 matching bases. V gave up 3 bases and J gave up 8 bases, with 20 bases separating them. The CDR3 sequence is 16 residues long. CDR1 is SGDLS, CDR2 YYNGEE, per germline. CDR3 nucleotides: TGTGCCAGCAGCGGACCCCCCGGGGGAGGACGCGAAAAACTGTTTTTT. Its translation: CASSGPPGGGREKLFF.

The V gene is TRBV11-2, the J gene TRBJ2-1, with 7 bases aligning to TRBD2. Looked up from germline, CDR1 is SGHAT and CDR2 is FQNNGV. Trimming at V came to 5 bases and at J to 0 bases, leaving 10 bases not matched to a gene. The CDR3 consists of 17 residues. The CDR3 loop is CASSRNGRRSSYNEQFF. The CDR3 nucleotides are TGTGCCAGCAGCCGAAACGGGAGGCGGAGCTCCTACAATGAGCAGTTCTTC.